The entry that follows covers one TCR beta chain sequence. Its cognate antigen has yet to be identified. Nothing much larger sits one base from this clone, and base qualities are not available. The library was generated by the immunoSEQ multiplex PCR assay. RNA was extracted from all samples and reverse transcribed into cDNA, which served as template for TCR sequencing. SuperScript III was used to make first-strand cDNA, primed with a 2:1 mix of oligo-dT and random hexamers. A synthetic immune receptor repertoire was used to gauge amplification bias, and whatever bias remained was removed computationally. Concerning the study's data processing: Raw reads were preprocessed to remove errors, and CDR3 was defined according to IMGT conventions as the region from the conserved cysteine to phenylalanine. To get clonality, Shannon entropy was normalized by log2 of the number of productive unique TCRs and the result was subtracted from 1. CD4 or CD8 identity of scalp clones was inferred by cross-referencing scalp TCRbeta sequences with sorted blood CD4 and CD8 repertoires. The table was pulled from immuneACCESS by TCRdb, which kept in-frame rearrangements only. Such tables lose some clones; where checked, under half of the loss comes from unresolved V genes, and the rest has no known cause. For V, J and clone size, that table is used; D and trimming come from the DNA. The sample data list 120,000 or so clones, and 40% to 55% of these were observed just once. Of the sample, approximately 10% falls within the top ten clones.

This sample is drawn from a study of CD8+ T cells in alopecia areata listed by TCRdb under 2018. With regard to the full study: To study T cell clonal expansion in alopecia areata, the researchers applied high-throughput TCRbeta sequencing to both the C3H/HeJ mouse model and human patients. Scalp tissue and sorted CD4+ and CD8+ peripheral blood T cells from patchy and totalis/universalis alopecia areata patients and from healthy controls were covered by human TCRbeta sequencing. Clonality in the scalp was compared among normal scalp (n=4), patchy alopecia areata scalp (n=8), and alopecia totalis/universalis scalp (n=8). RNA was obtained with the PAXgene miRNA kit for fixed scalp, the miRNeasy kit for PBMCs, and the RNeasy kit for mouse skin. immunoSEQ multiplex PCR using 35 Vbeta forward primers and 13 Jbeta reverse primers was used to amplify TCRbeta CDR3 regions. Here is what the overall study found, with its caveats: Lesional scalp, especially in alopecia totalis/universalis, showed higher clonality and more expanded CD8+ clones than normal scalp, suggesting antigenic drive. TCR sequences shared between patients were less clear than in mice, possibly partly because of HLA diversity in the patient population. Unlike mouse skin, which is dominated by gammadelta T cells, normal human skin has resident alphabeta T cells that are also sequenced, and this complicates analysis of the scalp TCR repertoire.

Per the germline V gene (reference sequence), GTSNPN is the CDR1 and SVGIG is the CDR2. There are 12 amino acids in the CDR3, from cysteine to phenylalanine inclusive. The entry retains the CDR3 DNA only, 36 bases that are in frame from base 1. Relative to germline, V is 1 base shorter and J is 8 bases shorter, with 11 bases between their ends. Lesional scalp punch biopsies and peripheral blood were collected from alopecia areata patients. PBMCs were isolated by density centrifugation and stained for CD3, CD4 and CD8, and CD4+ and CD8+ T cells were sorted on a FACSAria. Alopecia areata patients who were not treated were recruited through a multicenter biomarker study. In several patients from the biomarker study, blood CD8+ T cells were sorted further into NKG2D-low and NKG2D-high fractions.

Rearrangement joined TRBV30 to TRBJ1-2, with the identity of the D gene unclear. The material sequenced was NKG2D-low CD8+ T cells sorted from blood. The meaning of the sample's cell subset or site label: sorted CD8+ NKG2D-low blood T cells. The TCR was taken from a human donor with alopecia areata. The DNA reads as follows: TGTGCCTGGAGTGATACGGGAGGCGGCTACACCTTC. This translates into CAWSDTGGGYTF.